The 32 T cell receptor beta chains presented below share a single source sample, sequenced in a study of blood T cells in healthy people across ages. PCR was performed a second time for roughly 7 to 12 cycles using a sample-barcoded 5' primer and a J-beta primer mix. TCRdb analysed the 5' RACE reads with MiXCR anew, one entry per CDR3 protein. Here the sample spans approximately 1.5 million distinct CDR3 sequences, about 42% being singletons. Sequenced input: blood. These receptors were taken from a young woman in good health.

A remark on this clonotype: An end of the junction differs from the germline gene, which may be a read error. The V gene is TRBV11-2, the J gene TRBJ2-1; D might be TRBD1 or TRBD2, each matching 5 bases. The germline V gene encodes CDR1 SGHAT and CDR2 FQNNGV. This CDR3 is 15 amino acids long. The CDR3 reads CPSSGWAGRNNEQFF. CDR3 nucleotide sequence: TGTCCCAGCAGCGGTTGGGCAGGGCGGAACAATGAGCAGTTCTTC.

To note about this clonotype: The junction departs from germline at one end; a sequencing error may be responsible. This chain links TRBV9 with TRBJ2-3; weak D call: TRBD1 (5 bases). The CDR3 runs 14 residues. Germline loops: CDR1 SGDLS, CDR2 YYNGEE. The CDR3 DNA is TGTGCCATCAGCGCCGCGCAGGGTATAGATACGCAGTATTTT. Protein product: CAISAAQGIDTQYF.

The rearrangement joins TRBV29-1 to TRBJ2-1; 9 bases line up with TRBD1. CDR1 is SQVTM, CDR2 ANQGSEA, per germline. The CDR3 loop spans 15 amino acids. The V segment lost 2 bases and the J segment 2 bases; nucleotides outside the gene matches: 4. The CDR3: CSVETWTGAYNEQFF. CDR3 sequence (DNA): TGCAGCGTTGAAACATGGACAGGGGCCTACAATGAGCAGTTCTTC.

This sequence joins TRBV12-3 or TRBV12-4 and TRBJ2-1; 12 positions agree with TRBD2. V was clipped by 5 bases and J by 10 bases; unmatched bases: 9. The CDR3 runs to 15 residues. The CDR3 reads CASSRPSGGAREQFF. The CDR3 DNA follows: TGTGCCAGCAGTCGCCCTAGCGGGGGGGCTAGAGAGCAGTTCTTC.

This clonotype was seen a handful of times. CDR3 loop: CASSFRADLYEQYF. The CDR3 DNA follows: TGTGCCAGCAGTTTCCGCGCGGACCTTTACGAGCAGTACTTC. The genes are TRBV12-3 or TRBV12-4 and TRBJ2-7; no reliable D call. Trimming took 3 bases from V and 4 from J, leaving 13 bases between them. The CDR3 is made up of 14 amino acids.

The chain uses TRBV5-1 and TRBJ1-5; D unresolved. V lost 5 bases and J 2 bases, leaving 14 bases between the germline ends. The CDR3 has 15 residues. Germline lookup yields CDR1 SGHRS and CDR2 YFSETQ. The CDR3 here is CASRAGELGNQPQHF. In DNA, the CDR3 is TGCGCCAGCAGGGCCGGCGAATTAGGCAATCAGCCCCAGCATTTT.

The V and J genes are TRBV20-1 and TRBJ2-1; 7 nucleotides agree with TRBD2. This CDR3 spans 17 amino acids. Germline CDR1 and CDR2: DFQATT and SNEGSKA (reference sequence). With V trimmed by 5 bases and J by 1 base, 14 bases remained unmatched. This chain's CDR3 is CSAPRGNEGGSYNEQFF. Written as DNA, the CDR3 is TGCAGTGCTCCCCGAGGTAATGAGGGAGGGTCCTACAATGAGCAGTTCTTC.

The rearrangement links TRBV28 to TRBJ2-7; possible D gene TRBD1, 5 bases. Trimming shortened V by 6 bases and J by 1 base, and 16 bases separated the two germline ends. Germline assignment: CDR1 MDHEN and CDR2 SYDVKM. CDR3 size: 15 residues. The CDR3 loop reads CASRWGDRTSYEQYF. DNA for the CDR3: TGTGCCAGCAGATGGGGCGACAGAACTTCCTACGAGCAGTACTTC.

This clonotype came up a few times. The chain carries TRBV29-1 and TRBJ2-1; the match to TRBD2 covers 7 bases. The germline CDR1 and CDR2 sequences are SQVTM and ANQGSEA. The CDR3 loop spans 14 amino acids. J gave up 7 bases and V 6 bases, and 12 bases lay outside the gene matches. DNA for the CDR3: TGCAGCGTGGGTGGGGCGGGAGATGAGAATGAGCAGTTCTTC. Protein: CSVGGAGDENEQFF.

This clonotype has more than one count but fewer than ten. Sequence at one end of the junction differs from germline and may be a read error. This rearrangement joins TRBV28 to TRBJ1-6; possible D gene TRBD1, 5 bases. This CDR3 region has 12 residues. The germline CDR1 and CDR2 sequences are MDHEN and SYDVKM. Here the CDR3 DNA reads TGCGCCAGCAGCGAAAGGGGTTCACCCCTCCACTTT. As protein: CASSERGSPLHF.

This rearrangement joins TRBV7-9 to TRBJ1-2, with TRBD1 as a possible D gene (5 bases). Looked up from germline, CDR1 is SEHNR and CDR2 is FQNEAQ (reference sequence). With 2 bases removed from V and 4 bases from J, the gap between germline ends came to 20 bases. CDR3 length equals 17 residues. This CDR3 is CASSLILGRQSLYGYTF. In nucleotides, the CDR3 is TGTGCCAGCAGCTTAATTCTAGGGAGACAGAGTCTCTATGGCTACACCTTC.

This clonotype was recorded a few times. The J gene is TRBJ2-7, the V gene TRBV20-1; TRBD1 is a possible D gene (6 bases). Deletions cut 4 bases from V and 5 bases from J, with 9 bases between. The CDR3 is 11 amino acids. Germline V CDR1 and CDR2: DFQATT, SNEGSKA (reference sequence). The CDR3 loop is CSANRVNEQYF. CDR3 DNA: TGCAGTGCTAACAGGGTCAACGAGCAGTACTTC.

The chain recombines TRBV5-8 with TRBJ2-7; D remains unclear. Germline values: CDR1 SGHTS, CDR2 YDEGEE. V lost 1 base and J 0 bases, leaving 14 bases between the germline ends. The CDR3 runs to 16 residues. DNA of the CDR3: TGTGCCAGCAGCTTGCCCCGGGCACGGACCTCCTACGAGCAGTACTTC. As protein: CASSLPRARTSYEQYF.

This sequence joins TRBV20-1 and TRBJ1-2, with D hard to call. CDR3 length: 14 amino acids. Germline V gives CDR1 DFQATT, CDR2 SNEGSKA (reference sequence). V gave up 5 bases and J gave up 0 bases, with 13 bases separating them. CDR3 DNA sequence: TGCAGTGCTGCTTTAGTCGGGGCTAACTATGGCTACACCTTC. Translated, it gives CSAALVGANYGYTF.

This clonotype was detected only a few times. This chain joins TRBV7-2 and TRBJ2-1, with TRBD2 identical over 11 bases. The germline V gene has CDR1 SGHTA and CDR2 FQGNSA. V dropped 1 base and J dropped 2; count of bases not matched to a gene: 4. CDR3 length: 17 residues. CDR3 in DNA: TGTGCCAGCAGCTTAGTCGGGACTAGCGGAGCCTACAATGAGCAGTTCTTC. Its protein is CASSLVGTSGAYNEQFF.

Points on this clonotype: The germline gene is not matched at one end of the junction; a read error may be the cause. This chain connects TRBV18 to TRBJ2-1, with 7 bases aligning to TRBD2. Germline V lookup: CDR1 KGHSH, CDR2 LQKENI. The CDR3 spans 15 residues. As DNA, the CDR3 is TGTACCAGCTCCCCGTCGAGCGGGGACTACAATGAGCAGTTCTTC. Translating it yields CTSSPSSGDYNEQFF.

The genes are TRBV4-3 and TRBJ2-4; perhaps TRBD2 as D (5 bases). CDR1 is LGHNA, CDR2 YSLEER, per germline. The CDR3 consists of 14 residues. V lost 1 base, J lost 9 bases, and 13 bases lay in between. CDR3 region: CASSQALEGGIQYF. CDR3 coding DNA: TGCGCCAGCAGCCAAGCCCTTGAGGGCGGCATTCAGTACTTC.

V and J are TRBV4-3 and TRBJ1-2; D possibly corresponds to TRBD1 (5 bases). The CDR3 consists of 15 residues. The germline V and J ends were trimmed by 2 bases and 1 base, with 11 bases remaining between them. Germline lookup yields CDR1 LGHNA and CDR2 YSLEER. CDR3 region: CASSQITGGNYGYTF. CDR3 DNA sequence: TGCGCCAGCAGCCAAATAACAGGCGGTAACTATGGCTACACCTTC.

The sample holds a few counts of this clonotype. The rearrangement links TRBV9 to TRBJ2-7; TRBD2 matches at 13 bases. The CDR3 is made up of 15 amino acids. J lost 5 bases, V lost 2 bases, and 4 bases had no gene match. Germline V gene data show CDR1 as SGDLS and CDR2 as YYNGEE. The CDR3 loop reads CASSVMGLAGNEQYF. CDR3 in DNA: TGTGCCAGCAGCGTCATGGGACTAGCGGGAAACGAGCAGTACTTC.

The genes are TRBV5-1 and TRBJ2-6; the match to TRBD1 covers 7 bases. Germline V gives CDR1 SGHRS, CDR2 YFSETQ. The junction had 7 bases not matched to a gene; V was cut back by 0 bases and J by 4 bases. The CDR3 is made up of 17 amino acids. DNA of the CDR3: TGCGCCAGCAGCTTGGTTCCCAGGGGGAACGGGGCCAACGTCCTGACTTTC. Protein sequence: CASSLVPRGNGANVLTF. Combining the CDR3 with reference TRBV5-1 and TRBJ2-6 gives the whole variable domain KAGVTQTPRYLIKTRGQQVTLSCSPISGHRSVSWYQQTPGQGLQFLFEYFSETQRNKGNFPGRFSGRQFSNSRSEMNVSTLELGDSALYLCASSLVPRGNGANVLTFGAGSRLTVL.

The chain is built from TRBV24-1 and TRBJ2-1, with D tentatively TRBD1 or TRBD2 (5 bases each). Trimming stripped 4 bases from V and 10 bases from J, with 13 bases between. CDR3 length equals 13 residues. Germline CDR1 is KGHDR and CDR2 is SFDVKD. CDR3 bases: TGTGCCACCAGTGAGTCTCGGGGCGGCGAGCAGTTCTTC. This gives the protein CATSESRGGEQFF.

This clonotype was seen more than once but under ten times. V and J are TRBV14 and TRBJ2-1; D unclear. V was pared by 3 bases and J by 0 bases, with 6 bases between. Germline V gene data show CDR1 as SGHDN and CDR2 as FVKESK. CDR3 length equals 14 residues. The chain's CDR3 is CASSHLASYNEQFF. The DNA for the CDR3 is TGTGCCAGCAGCCATTTAGCCTCCTACAATGAGCAGTTCTTC.

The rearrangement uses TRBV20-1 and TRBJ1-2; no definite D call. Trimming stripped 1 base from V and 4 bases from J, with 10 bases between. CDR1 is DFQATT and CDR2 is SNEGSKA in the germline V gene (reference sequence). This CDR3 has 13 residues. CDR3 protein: CSARARTVYGYTF. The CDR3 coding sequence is TGCAGTGCTAGAGCTCGGACTGTCTATGGCTACACCTTC.

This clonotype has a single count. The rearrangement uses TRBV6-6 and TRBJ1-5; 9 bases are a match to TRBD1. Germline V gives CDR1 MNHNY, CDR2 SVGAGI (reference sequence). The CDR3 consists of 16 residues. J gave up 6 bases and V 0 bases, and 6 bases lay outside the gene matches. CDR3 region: CASSYSVGTGSQPQHF. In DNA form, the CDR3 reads TGTGCCAGCAGTTACTCAGTTGGGACAGGGAGTCAGCCCCAGCATTTT.

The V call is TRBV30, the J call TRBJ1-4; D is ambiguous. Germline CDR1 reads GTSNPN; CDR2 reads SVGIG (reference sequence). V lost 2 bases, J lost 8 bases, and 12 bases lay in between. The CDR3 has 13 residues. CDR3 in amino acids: CAWSMDSREKLFF. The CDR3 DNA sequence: TGTGCCTGGAGTATGGACTCTAGGGAAAAACTGTTTTTT.

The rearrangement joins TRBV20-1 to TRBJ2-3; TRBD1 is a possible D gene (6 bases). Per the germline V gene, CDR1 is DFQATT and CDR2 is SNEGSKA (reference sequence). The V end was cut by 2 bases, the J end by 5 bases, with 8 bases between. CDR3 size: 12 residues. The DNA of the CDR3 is TGCAGTGCTAGACCACAGGGAGATACGCAGTATTTT. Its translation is CSARPQGDTQYF.

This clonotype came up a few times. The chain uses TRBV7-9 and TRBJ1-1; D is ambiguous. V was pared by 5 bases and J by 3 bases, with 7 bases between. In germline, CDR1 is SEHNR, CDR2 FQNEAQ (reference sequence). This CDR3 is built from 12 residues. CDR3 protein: CASSPSDTEAFF. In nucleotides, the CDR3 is TGTGCCAGCAGCCCATCGGACACTGAAGCTTTCTTT.

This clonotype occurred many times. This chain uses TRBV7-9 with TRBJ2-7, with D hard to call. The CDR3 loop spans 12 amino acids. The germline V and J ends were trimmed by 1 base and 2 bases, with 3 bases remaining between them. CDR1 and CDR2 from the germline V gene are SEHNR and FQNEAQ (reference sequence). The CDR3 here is CASSLVPYEQYF. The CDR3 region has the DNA TGTGCCAGCAGCTTAGTCCCCTACGAGCAGTACTTC.

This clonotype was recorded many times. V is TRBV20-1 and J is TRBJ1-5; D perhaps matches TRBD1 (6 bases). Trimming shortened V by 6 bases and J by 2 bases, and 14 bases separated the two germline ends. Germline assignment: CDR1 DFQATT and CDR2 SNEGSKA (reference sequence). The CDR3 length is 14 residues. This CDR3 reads CSAEWTAGNQPQHF. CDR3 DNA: TGCAGTGCCGAGTGGACAGCGGGCAATCAGCCCCAGCATTTT.

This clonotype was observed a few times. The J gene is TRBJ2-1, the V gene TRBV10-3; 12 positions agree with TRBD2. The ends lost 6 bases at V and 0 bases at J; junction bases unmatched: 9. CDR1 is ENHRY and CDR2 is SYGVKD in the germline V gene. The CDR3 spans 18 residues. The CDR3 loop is CAISKSLAGGDSYNEQFF. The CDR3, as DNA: TGTGCCATCAGCAAGTCACTAGCGGGGGGCGACTCCTACAATGAGCAGTTCTTC.

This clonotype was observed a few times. The CDR3 region has the DNA TGTGCCAGCAGTCTCCATTACCGGGAACAAGAGACCCAGTACTTC. This encodes CASSLHYREQETQYF. The V and J genes are TRBV27 and TRBJ2-5; a possible D gene is TRBD2 (5 bases). V shed 5 bases and J shed 2 bases, with 15 bases lying between them. This CDR3 has 15 amino acids. The germline CDR1 and CDR2 sequences are MNHEY and SMNVEV (reference sequence).

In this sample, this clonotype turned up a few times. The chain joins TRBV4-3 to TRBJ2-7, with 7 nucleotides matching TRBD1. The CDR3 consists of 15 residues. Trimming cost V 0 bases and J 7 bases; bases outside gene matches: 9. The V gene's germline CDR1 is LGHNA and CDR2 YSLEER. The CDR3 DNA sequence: TGCGCCAGCAGCCAAGACAGGGGGTCGACCTTTGAGCAGTACTTC. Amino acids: CASSQDRGSTFEQYF.